Ten or more counts support the clone carrying this TCR beta chain. Antigen unknown. With a duration under 3 months, ophthalmopathy in the donors showed moderate-to-severe activity, CAS ≥3 and NOSPECS ≥4. These data belong to a study of Graves' ophthalmopathy and Graves' hyperthyroidism. Overall study findings and caveats: Most thyroid-expanded clonotypes exceeding 0.001 frequency were also found in blood. Sensitivity reached about 70% and specificity approximately 78% when the model predicted ophthalmopathy progression.

From RNA, the CDR3 regions of TCR beta chains were amplified and sequenced. First-round RT-PCR relied on HTBI primers, and a second-round multiplex PCR came next. In TCRdb, the multiplex PCR reads were re-called with MiXCR into one record per CDR3 protein. This table holds 300,000 to 400,000 distinct CDR3 sequences, roughly 15% found once. This CDR3 contains 14 residues. Deletions cut 0 bases from V and 2 bases from J, with 11 bases between. Germline lookup yields CDR1 DFQATT and CDR2 SNEGSKA (reference sequence). The V gene is TRBV20-1, the J gene TRBJ2-7, with D possibly TRBD1 on 5 matching bases. Sequenced material: peripheral blood. This TCR was sampled from an adult man with Graves' ophthalmopathy. CDR3: CSARDGAYAYEQYF. The CDR3 nucleotides are TGCAGTGCTAGAGATGGGGCTTACGCCTACGAGCAGTACTTC.